This T cell receptor beta chain stems from a study of cytomegalovirus exposure and HLA in healthy donors. The CDR3 is 15 amino acids. Germline CDR1 and CDR2: SGHAT and FQNNGV. After removal of 2 bases from V and 6 bases from J, the junction contained 9 bases not matched to a gene. Worth noting for this clone: The antigen remains undetermined.

Primers included in the PCR were 60 Vbeta and 13 Jbeta primers. Profiling relied on immunoSEQ multiplex PCR, and the TCRdb table lists in-frame clones only, not all of them. Here the sample spans some 110,000 clones, around 74% being singletons. Regarding the study as a whole: Analyses of presence/absence relied on an assumption of roughly uniform sequencing depth across donors. Many donors shared some public TCRs, even though most TCR sequences were rare.

This chain links TRBV11-2 with TRBJ1-1; TRBD1 matches at 7 bases. The sample was PBMCs. The clonotype originates from a woman aged 18-35 years in good health and CMV-seronegative. The CDR3 bases are TGTGCCAGCAGCTTATATTCAGGGGGAATCCCTGAAGCTTTCTTT. It specifies CASSLYSGGIPEAFF.